The present entry profiles one T cell receptor beta chain with its context. Its matching antigen is unknown. The record originates from a study of blood T cells in healthy people across ages. CDR1 is SSHAT, CDR2 FNYEAQ, per germline (reference sequence). V gave up 5 bases and J gave up 4 bases, with 13 bases separating them. This CDR3 has 14 residues. For the second PCR, which ran for 7 to 11 cycles, a sample-barcoded 5' primer and a J-beta primer mix were used. Each cDNA molecule was tagged by a template-switch adaptor that had 12 random nucleotides. Via MiXCR, TCRdb re-called the 5' RACE reads, giving one row per CDR3 protein. The sample includes around 1,100,000 distinct CDR3 sequences, around two fifths of them seen just once. Drawing of peripheral blood yielded about 9.6 milliliters from each donor. Study findings and constraints: Among long-lived donors, naive CD4+ cells were more numerous and diversity higher than in aged donors.

The TCR sequence derives from a man aged 18 to 29 in good health. V is TRBV7-7 and J is TRBJ2-3, with a tentative D call TRBD2 (6 bases). The material sequenced was blood. CDR3 DNA: TGTGCCAGCAGCGTTCTCGGGGGTTCAGATACGCAGTATTTT. It is translated as CASSVLGGSDTQYF.